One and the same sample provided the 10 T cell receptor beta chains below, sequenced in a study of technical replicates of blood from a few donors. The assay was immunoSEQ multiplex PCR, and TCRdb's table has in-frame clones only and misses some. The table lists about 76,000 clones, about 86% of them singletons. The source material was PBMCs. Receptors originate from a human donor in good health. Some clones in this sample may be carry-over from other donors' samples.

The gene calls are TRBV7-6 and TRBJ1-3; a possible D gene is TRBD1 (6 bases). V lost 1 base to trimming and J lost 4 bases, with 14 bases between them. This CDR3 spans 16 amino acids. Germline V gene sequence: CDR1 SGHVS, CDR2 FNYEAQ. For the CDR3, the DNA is TGTGCCAGCAGCTTAGAGACCCGGACAGTAGGAAACACCATATATTTT. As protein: CASSLETRTVGNTIYF.

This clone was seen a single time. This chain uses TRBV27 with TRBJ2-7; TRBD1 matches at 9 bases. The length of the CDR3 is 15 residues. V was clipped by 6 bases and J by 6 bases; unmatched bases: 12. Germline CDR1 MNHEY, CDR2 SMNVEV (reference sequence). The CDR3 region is CASRPTGTGIFEQYF. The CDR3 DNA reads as TGTGCCAGCAGACCTACCGGGACAGGGATATTCGAGCAGTACTTC.

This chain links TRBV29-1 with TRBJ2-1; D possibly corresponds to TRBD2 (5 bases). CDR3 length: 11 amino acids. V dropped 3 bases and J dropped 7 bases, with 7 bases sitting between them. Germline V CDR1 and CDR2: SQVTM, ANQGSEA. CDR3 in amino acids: CSVERRNEQFF. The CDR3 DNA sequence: TGCAGCGTTGAGCGGAGGAATGAGCAGTTCTTC.

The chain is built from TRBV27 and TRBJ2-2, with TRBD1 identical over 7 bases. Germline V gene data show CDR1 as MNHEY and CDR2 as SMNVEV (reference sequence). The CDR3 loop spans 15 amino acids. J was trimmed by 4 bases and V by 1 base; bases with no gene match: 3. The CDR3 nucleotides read TGTGCCAGCAGTTTATGGGACAGCGGCACCGGGGAGCTGTTTTTT. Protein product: CASSLWDSGTGELFF.

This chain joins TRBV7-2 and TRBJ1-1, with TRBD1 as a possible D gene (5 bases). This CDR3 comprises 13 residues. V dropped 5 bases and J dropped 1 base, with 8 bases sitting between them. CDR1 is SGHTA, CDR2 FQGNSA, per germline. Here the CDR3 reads CASSRQTNTEAFF. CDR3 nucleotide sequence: TGTGCCAGCAGCCGACAGACGAACACTGAAGCTTTCTTT.

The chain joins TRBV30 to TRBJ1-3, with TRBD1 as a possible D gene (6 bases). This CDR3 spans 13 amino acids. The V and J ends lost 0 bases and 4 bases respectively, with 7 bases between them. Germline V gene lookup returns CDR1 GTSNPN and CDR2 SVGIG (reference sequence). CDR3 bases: TGTGCCTGGAGTGTAAGGGGGGGAAACACCATATATTTT. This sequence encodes CAWSVRGGNTIYF.

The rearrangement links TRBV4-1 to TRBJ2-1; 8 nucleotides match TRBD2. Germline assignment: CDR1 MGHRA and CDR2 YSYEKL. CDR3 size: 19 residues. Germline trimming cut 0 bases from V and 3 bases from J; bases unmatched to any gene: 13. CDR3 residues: CASSQEGLKRGPNYNEQFF. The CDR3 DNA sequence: TGCGCCAGCAGCCAAGAGGGATTAAAGCGGGGGCCGAACTACAATGAGCAGTTCTTC.

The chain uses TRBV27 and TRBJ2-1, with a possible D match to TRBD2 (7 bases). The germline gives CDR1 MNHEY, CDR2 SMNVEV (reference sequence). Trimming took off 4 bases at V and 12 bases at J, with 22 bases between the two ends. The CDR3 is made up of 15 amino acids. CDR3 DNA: TGTGCCAGCAGTTACGGGGGGCTAGTTCGGGGTGGGCAGTTCTTC. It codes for CASSYGGLVRGGQFF.

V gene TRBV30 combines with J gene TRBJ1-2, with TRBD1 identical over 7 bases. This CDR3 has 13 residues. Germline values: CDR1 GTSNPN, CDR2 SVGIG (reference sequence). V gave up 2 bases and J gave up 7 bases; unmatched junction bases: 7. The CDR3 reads CAWSHTGESGYTF. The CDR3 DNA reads TGTGCCTGGAGTCATACAGGGGAAAGTGGCTACACCTTC. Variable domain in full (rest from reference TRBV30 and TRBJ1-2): SQTIHQWPATLVQPVGSPLSLECTVEGTSNPNLYWYRQAAGRGLQLLFYSVGIGQISSEVPQNLSASRPQDRQFILSSKKLLLSDSGFYLCAWSHTGESGYTFGSGTRLTVV.

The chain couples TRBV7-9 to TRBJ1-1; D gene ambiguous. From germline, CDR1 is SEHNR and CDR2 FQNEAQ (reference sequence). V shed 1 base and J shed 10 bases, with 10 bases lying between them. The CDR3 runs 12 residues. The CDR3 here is CASSLGQAGAFF. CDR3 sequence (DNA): TGTGCCAGCAGCTTAGGGCAGGCAGGAGCTTTCTTT.